Each of the 8 T cell receptor beta chains below was sequenced from the same sample in a study of blood T cell repertoires in COVID-19 (dated by TCRdb to about 2020). The method was the immunoSEQ multiplex PCR assay. Imported from immuneACCESS, the table was reduced by TCRdb to in-frame sequences with V and J called. These copies leave out some clones; in studies compared against another copy, an unresolved V gene accounts for under half, and the cause of the remainder is not known. A total of some 190,000 clones appear in this sample, more than 75% of them only once. The top ten constitute under 5% of the sample. Sequences were obtained from peripheral blood. These receptors came from a human donor in a cohort sampled during active COVID-19.

The chain couples TRBV5-5 to TRBJ2-5; a weak D match, TRBD1 (6 bases). This CDR3 is built from 15 residues. The V end lost 0 bases, the J end lost 5 bases, and 14 bases lay between the germline ends. The germline CDR1 and CDR2 sequences are SGHKS and YYEKEE (reference sequence). DNA for the CDR3: TGTGCCAGCAGCTTGGGTAACAGGGTTTGGGAGACCCAGTACTTC. Translation gives CASSLGNRVWETQYF.

The chain has TRBV10-3 and TRBJ2-3, with 7 bases identical to TRBD2. The CDR3 runs 16 residues. Germline CDR1 reads ENHRY; CDR2 reads SYGVKD. J lost 2 bases, V lost 7 bases, and 12 bases had no gene match. CDR3 in amino acids: CAIKGGAGVPTDTQYF. CDR3 DNA sequence: TGTGCCATCAAGGGCGGGGCGGGAGTTCCCACAGATACGCAGTATTTT.

The chain is built from TRBV29-1 and TRBJ1-2, with D possibly TRBD1 on 5 matching bases. CDR3 size: 13 residues. From germline, CDR1 is SQVTM and CDR2 ANQGSEA. V lost 4 bases to trimming and J lost 1 base, with 10 bases between them. The CDR3 nucleotides are TGCAGCGTTGGGCAGGGTATTAACTATGGCTACACCTTC. Amino acids: CSVGQGINYGYTF.

The rearrangement uses TRBV4-3 and TRBJ2-2, with D unresolved. The V end was cut by 0 bases, the J end by 4 bases, with 6 bases between. The CDR3 has 14 residues. CDR1 is LGHNA and CDR2 is YSLEER in the germline V gene. This chain's CDR3 is CASSQDRFTGELFF. CDR3 sequence (DNA): TGCGCCAGCAGCCAAGATCGGTTCACCGGGGAGCTGTTTTTT.

V and J are TRBV14 and TRBJ1-4; TRBD1 is a possible D gene (5 bases). The ends were cut back, 2 bases at V and 3 bases at J, with 10 bases in the middle. This CDR3 contains 15 residues. Germline V gene sequence: CDR1 SGHDN, CDR2 FVKESK. The chain's CDR3 is CASSQLGASNEKLFF. The CDR3, as DNA: TGTGCCAGCAGCCAATTAGGGGCTTCTAATGAAAAACTGTTTTTT.

The chain links TRBV5-6 to TRBJ1-4; 8 nucleotides agree with TRBD1. The CDR3 has 16 residues. Trimming cost V 1 base and J 6 bases; bases outside gene matches: 8. Germline V gene sequence: CDR1 SGHDT, CDR2 YYEEEE. The CDR3 bases are TGTGCCAGCAGCTTGCCCCGGGACAGGCGTTATGAAAAACTGTTTTTT. Its translation: CASSLPRDRRYEKLFF.

This clone was detected a few times. The CDR3 region is CASSYSSGDYEQYF. The CDR3, as DNA: TGTGCCAGCAGTTACTCGTCGGGGGACTACGAGCAGTACTTC. The V call is TRBV6-6, the J call TRBJ2-7, with D perhaps TRBD2 (6 bases). The V end lost 0 bases, the J end lost 3 bases, and 9 bases lay between the germline ends. Germline V gives CDR1 MNHNY, CDR2 SVGAGI (reference sequence). CDR3 length: 14 amino acids.

The V call is TRBV6-4, the J call TRBJ1-1; D is unresolved. The CDR3 consists of 13 residues. Trimming cost V 4 bases and J 5 bases, with 11 bases left between them. Germline V gives CDR1 MRHNA, CDR2 SNTAGT. The CDR3: CASSAEGSTEAFF. In nucleotides, the CDR3 is TGTGCCAGCAGTGCGGAGGGATCGACTGAAGCTTTCTTT.